This entry concerns a single T cell receptor (beta chain). This specimen comes from a study of shared T cell receptors in the human thymus. Germline loops: CDR1 MNHEY, CDR2 SMNVEV (reference sequence). The CDR3 is 17 residues long. Losses at the gene ends were 6 bases for V and 0 bases for J; bases not matched to a gene: 7. Here immunoSEQ multiplex PCR was the method, and the copy in TCRdb shows in-frame clones only, minus some. The sample contains more than 550,000 clones, 87% of which appear only once. These same data were also listed under a study on human thymus T cells. That work states: The donor group consisted of healthy Finnish infants who were having corrective surgery for congenital heart defects. The source of the thymus tissue was resections taken during corrective heart surgery. An apparent bias in V and J gene usage was seen in thymic and blood repertoires. Unrelated individuals had highly overlapping thymic repertoires, as reported in related research.

This rearrangement joins TRBV27 to TRBJ2-3; TRBD2 matches at 12 bases. The clonotype was recovered from a boy younger than two with a congenital heart defect. The specimen sequenced was thymocytes. The CDR3 DNA is TGTGCCAGCAGACTAGCGGGGGGACTCACTAGCACAGATACGCAGTATTTT. Its protein product is CASRLAGGLTSTDTQYF.